One and the same sample provided the 8 T cell receptor beta chains below, sequenced in a study of CXCR3-negative and CXCR3-positive naive CD8 T cells. Broader study findings: Against CXCR3-negative naive cells, CXCR3-positive naive cells showed more hydrophobic TRB CDR3s.

Preparation of TRB cDNA libraries relied on 5' RACE carrying UMI labels. TCRdb reprocessed the 5' RACE reads and keeps a single row for each CDR3 protein, giving no DNA. The sample has around 150,000 distinct CDR3 sequences, and its top ten clones hold 0.41%. These receptors' antigens are unknown. Sequenced sample: naive CXCR3+ CD8+ T cells from blood. Indicated subset: CD45RO-CCR7+CD27+CD95- naive CD8+ T cells expressing CXCR3 (TNR3+). Source of these receptors: a human donor in good health. Some clones in this sample may be carry-over from other donors' samples.

V usage is TRBV7-7 and J usage is TRBJ2-5; lacking DNA, the TRBD2 call made by TCRdb goes unchecked. The CDR3 contains 17 residues. CDR1 SSHAT and CDR2 FNYEAQ come from the germline V gene (reference sequence). The CDR3 loop is CASSLDPAGGTQETQYF.

The chain uses TRBV7-9 and TRBJ1-4; TCRdb selects TRBD1, and the lack of DNA leaves this call unchecked. CDR1 is SEHNR and CDR2 is FQNEAQ in the germline V gene (reference sequence). This CDR3 spans 13 amino acids. The CDR3 region is CASSRGGGGKLFF.

This chain connects TRBV20-1 to TRBJ2-7; TCRdb calls TRBD1, which cannot be checked without DNA. Germline V CDR1 and CDR2: DFQATT, SNEGSKA (reference sequence). The CDR3 extends over 12 amino acids. CDR3 protein: CSAYPPGHEQYF.

V is TRBV29-1 and J is TRBJ1-2; TCRdb indicates TRBD1, and absent DNA this call remains unverified. CDR3 length equals 13 residues. The V gene's germline CDR1 is SQVTM and CDR2 ANQGSEA. CDR3 protein: CSVEVGRAYGYTF.

The chain recombines TRBV7-2 with TRBJ2-1; absent DNA, TCRdb's TRBD2 call cannot be checked. CDR3 length: 15 amino acids. Germline V lookup: CDR1 SGHTA, CDR2 FQGNSA. The CDR3 is CASSSGLAGSGEQFF. The full variable domain, with the rest looked up from reference TRBV7-2 and TRBJ2-1, is GAGVSQSPSNKVTEKGKDVELRCDPISGHTALYWYRQSLGQGLEFLIYFQGNSAPDKSGLPSDRFSAERTGGSVSTLTIQRTQQEDSAVYLCASSSGLAGSGEQFFGPGTRLTVL.

The chain has TRBV28 and TRBJ2-3; the D gene TCRdb calls, TRBD1, cannot be checked with no DNA. The CDR3 is 17 residues long. CDR1 is MDHEN, CDR2 SYDVKM, per germline. The CDR3 loop reads CASSFSRTGHYTDTQYF.

The rearrangement joins TRBV19 to TRBJ2-1; TCRdb proposes TRBD2, but this gene call is untestable without DNA. Germline loops: CDR1 LNHDA, CDR2 SQIVND (reference sequence). The CDR3 length is 15 residues. CDR3: CASTAIAGGQSEQFF.

The gene calls are TRBV3-1 and TRBJ2-7; the D call of TRBD1 rests on TCRdb alone, since no DNA is present to check it. This CDR3 comprises 13 residues. The germline V gene has CDR1 LGHDT and CDR2 YNNKEL (reference sequence). CDR3 amino acids: CASSQGQGVEQYF.